The 21 T cell receptor beta chains below come from one sample, sequenced in a study of shared clonotypes between healthy human individuals. The protocol was immunoSEQ multiplex PCR, while the TCRdb copy is restricted to in-frame clones and leaves out a portion. The table includes about 960,000 clones, over 75% detected once. The specimen sequenced was memory CD4+ T cells sorted from blood. Subset here: CD45RA-negative fraction. The receptor source for this set is a man between 18 and 29 years old in good health.

CDR3 sequence reads: CASSEAHRVFSYNSPLHF. The DNA of the CDR3 is TGTGCCAGCAGTGAAGCGCACAGGGTCTTCTCCTATAATTCACCCCTCCACTTT. The V gene is TRBV6-1, the J gene TRBJ1-6; D is perhaps TRBD1 (6 bases). The length of the CDR3 is 18 residues. Per the germline V gene, CDR1 is MNHNS and CDR2 is SASEGT. V was cut by 0 bases and J by 0 bases, with 12 bases left in between.

The chain employs TRBV5-6 and TRBJ2-6; 7 nucleotides match TRBD1. Germline V CDR1 and CDR2: SGHDT, YYEEEE. Germline trimming cut 3 bases from V and 0 bases from J; bases unmatched to any gene: 9. CDR3 length: 18 amino acids. The CDR3 coding sequence is TGTGCCAGCAGCTCCCTAAGGGACAGCCTCTCTGGGGCCAACGTCCTGACTTTC. Protein product: CASSSLRDSLSGANVLTF.

The rearrangement joins TRBV6-1 to TRBJ1-2, with 10 bases aligning to TRBD1. Germline-derived CDR1 and CDR2 are MNHNS and SASEGT. The CDR3 is 15 amino acids. The junction had 3 bases not matched to a gene; V was cut back by 3 bases and J by 2 bases. CDR3 loop: CASSDRGQGNYGYTF. CDR3 DNA: TGTGCCAGCAGTGACCGGGGACAGGGGAACTATGGCTACACCTTC.

V gene TRBV30 combines with J gene TRBJ2-7, with 7 bases matching TRBD2. Germline CDR1 GTSNPN, CDR2 SVGIG (reference sequence). CDR3 size: 13 residues. Germline trimming cut 3 bases from V and 7 bases from J; bases unmatched to any gene: 9. CDR3 in amino acids: CAWSTQGAGEQYF. CDR3 nucleotide sequence: TGTGCCTGGAGCACTCAGGGAGCGGGAGAGCAGTACTTC.

This rearrangement joins TRBV6-4 to TRBJ2-1; 9 positions agree with TRBD1. Germline V lookup: CDR1 MRHNA, CDR2 SNTAGT. The CDR3 consists of 16 residues. The junction had 8 bases not matched to a gene; V was cut back by 2 bases and J by 6 bases. In DNA form, the CDR3 reads TGTGCCAGCAGTGACGGTCCGGGACAGGGTGTCAATGAGCAGTTCTTC. Amino acids: CASSDGPGQGVNEQFF.

The chain uses TRBV30 and TRBJ2-5; TRBD2 matches at 8 bases. The CDR3 spans 17 residues. The junction had 16 bases not matched to a gene; V was cut back by 3 bases and J by 4 bases. Germline assignment: CDR1 GTSNPN and CDR2 SVGIG (reference sequence). As DNA, the CDR3 is TGTGCCTGGAGAGGGTGGAGGAGCGGGAGAAGTGGAGAGACCCAGTACTTC. This gives the protein CAWRGWRSGRSGETQYF.

This chain connects TRBV10-3 to TRBJ2-7, with D possibly being TRBD1 (6 bases). This CDR3 has 12 residues. V lost 8 bases and J 5 bases, leaving 13 bases between the germline ends. Germline V gene lookup returns CDR1 ENHRY and CDR2 SYGVKD. This CDR3 is CAIGRDNHEQYF. The CDR3 DNA is TGTGCCATCGGCCGGGACAACCACGAGCAGTACTTC.

The chain links TRBV5-4 to TRBJ2-7, with D unresolved. This CDR3 contains 14 residues. Germline V CDR1 and CDR2: SGHNT, YYREEE (reference sequence). V was shortened by 3 bases and J by 0 bases, with 10 bases between the two germline ends. The CDR3 protein is CASSSKGRSYEQYF. In DNA, the CDR3 is TGTGCCAGCAGCTCGAAAGGCCGCTCCTACGAGCAGTACTTC.

Comment on this clone: Other nucleotide sequences from this sample produce the same CDR3. The gene calls are TRBV7-2 and TRBJ1-2, with TRBD1 matching over 7 bases. This CDR3 has 13 amino acids. V lost 1 base to trimming and J lost 6 bases; unmatched junction nucleotides: 2. From germline, CDR1 is SGHTA and CDR2 FQGNSA. The CDR3 loop is CASSLGQGNGYTF. DNA for the CDR3: TGTGCCAGCAGCTTAGGACAGGGAAATGGCTACACCTTC.

J is TRBJ2-4 and V is TRBV30, with a possible D match to TRBD2 (6 bases). The CDR3 covers 14 residues. Trimming removed 1 base at V and 6 bases at J, with 13 bases between. Germline V gives CDR1 GTSNPN, CDR2 SVGIG (reference sequence). In DNA, the CDR3 is TGTGCCTGGAGTGGGGGGGTGATAGGAAACATTCAGTACTTC. This gives the protein CAWSGGVIGNIQYF.

The J gene is TRBJ2-2, the V gene TRBV10-2; no clear D gene. V lost 7 bases to trimming and J lost 5 bases, with 8 bases between them. This CDR3 is 12 amino acids long. Germline V gene lookup returns CDR1 WSHSY and CDR2 SAAADI. CDR3 in amino acids: CASTQRTGELFF. CDR3 bases: TGCGCCAGCACCCAAAGGACCGGGGAGCTGTTTTTT.

This clone was seen only a few times. V usage is TRBV18 and J usage is TRBJ1-5; D perhaps matches TRBD1 (6 bases). The V and J ends lost 6 bases and 0 bases respectively, with 9 bases between them. The CDR3 spans 14 residues. The germline CDR1 and CDR2 sequences are KGHSH and LQKENI. This chain's CDR3 is CASSETGSNQPQHF. In DNA form, the CDR3 reads TGTGCCAGCTCCGAGACAGGTAGCAATCAGCCCCAGCATTTT.

V gene TRBV7-9 combines with J gene TRBJ1-1, with D possibly matching TRBD1 (5 bases). The CDR3 sequence is 16 residues long. V gave up 1 base and J gave up 3 bases, with 15 bases separating them. Germline assignment: CDR1 SEHNR and CDR2 FQNEAQ (reference sequence). CDR3 in DNA: TGTGCCAGCAGCTTAGAAGGGAGGGGTTGGGACACTGAAGCTTTCTTT. Its translation: CASSLEGRGWDTEAFF.

This chain joins TRBV11-2 and TRBJ2-7, with 9 positions matching TRBD1. Per germline, CDR1 SGHAT and CDR2 FQNNGV. Germline trimming cut 1 base from V and 3 bases from J; bases unmatched to any gene: 16. The CDR3 spans 19 residues. The CDR3 spells CASSLALRSRGQGGYEQYF. In nucleotides, the CDR3 is TGTGCCAGCAGCTTAGCGCTAAGAAGTAGGGGACAGGGTGGCTACGAGCAGTACTTC.

V and J are TRBV5-6 and TRBJ2-7; D is uncertain. Deletions cut 0 bases from V and 2 bases from J, with 12 bases between. CDR1 SGHDT and CDR2 YYEEEE come from the germline V gene. The CDR3 loop spans 15 amino acids. CDR3 sequence: CASSLGPSDPYEQYF. The CDR3 nucleotides are TGTGCCAGCAGCTTGGGTCCCAGCGACCCCTACGAGCAGTACTTC.

This clone was seen many times. The same CDR3 is also encoded by other DNA sequences in this sample. The gene calls are TRBV30 and TRBJ1-2; D unresolved. This CDR3 spans 13 amino acids. The V gene lost 0 bases and the J gene lost 2 bases, with 7 bases spanning the gap. Germline loops: CDR1 GTSNPN, CDR2 SVGIG (reference sequence). CDR3: CAWSVSPNYGYTF. CDR3 DNA sequence: TGTGCCTGGAGTGTTTCACCCAACTATGGCTACACCTTC.

The V gene is TRBV30, the J gene TRBJ1-6; TRBD1 is a possible D gene (6 bases). Germline-derived CDR1 and CDR2 are GTSNPN and SVGIG (reference sequence). CDR3 length: 15 residues. Deletions cut 4 bases from V and 5 bases from J, with 15 bases between. CDR3 in amino acids: CAWTVQDRNNSPLHF. DNA of the CDR3: TGTGCCTGGACGGTGCAGGACAGAAATAATTCACCCCTCCACTTT.

Points on this clone: Other nucleotide sequences from this sample produce the same CDR3. The CDR3 here is CASSLDLGELFF. CDR3 bases: TGTGCCAGCAGCTTAGATCTGGGGGAGCTGTTTTTT. The V gene is TRBV11-3, the J gene TRBJ2-2, with D unresolved. Germline CDR1 SGHNT, CDR2 YENEEA. V was clipped by 0 bases and J by 8 bases, with 4 bases between them. CDR3 size: 12 residues.

This chain links TRBV6-6 with TRBJ2-7; 8 bases fit TRBD2. This CDR3 spans 13 amino acids. Germline loops: CDR1 MNHNY, CDR2 SVGAGI (reference sequence). The V and J ends lost 7 bases and 4 bases, in that order; junction bases with no gene match: 6. The CDR3 coding sequence is TGTGCCAGCACCTGGACTAGCTATTACGAGCAGTACTTC. Its translation is CASTWTSYYEQYF.

V is TRBV7-6 and J is TRBJ2-3; 9 bases align to TRBD2. The length of the CDR3 is 18 residues. CDR1 and CDR2 (germline): SGHVS, FNYEAQ. The J segment lost 2 bases and the V segment lost 4 bases, leaving 13 bases of the junction unmatched. The CDR3 here is CASSSRTGAGGPTDTQYF. The CDR3 DNA sequence: TGTGCCAGCAGCTCCAGAACCGGAGCGGGGGGCCCCACAGATACGCAGTATTTT. Using reference TRBV7-6 and TRBJ2-3 for the parts outside the CDR3, the full variable domain is GAGVSQSPRYKVTKRGQDVALRCDPISGHVSLYWYRQALGQGPEFLTYFNYEAQQDKSGLPNDRFSAERPEGSISTLTIQRTEQRDSAMYRCASSSRTGAGGPTDTQYFGPGTRLTVL.

This chain links TRBV10-3 with TRBJ2-5; 7 bases are a match to TRBD2. The J call is doubtful: the DNA matches TRBJ2-7 better. Germline CDR1 reads ENHRY; CDR2 reads SYGVKD. This CDR3 has 15 amino acids. The CDR3 spells CAISLGAGSSYEQYF. Here the CDR3 DNA reads TGTGCCATCTCCTTGGGAGCGGGGAGCTCCTACGAGCAGTACTTC.